Listed below are T cell receptor beta chains from one sample, sequenced in a study of blood T cell repertoires in COVID-19. Profiling relied on immunoSEQ multiplex PCR, and the TCRdb table lists in-frame clones only, not all of them. The sample has fewer than 250,000 clones, 90% seen once. The sample was peripheral blood. These receptors originate from a man between 25 and 39 years old with COVID-19, enrolled during active disease. The CDR3 runs from the conserved cysteine through the conserved F or W. The order of the fields is J gene, V gene, D gene, clone size, CDR3 protein, CDR3 DNA. The D gene is left open where the match is weak. Only some rows state a clone size, as once, few, many or a class for expanded clones.

>TRBJ2-2|TRBV5-6|NA|NA
CASSLPGTGELFF
TGTGCCAGCAGCTTGCCGGGGACCGGGGAGCTGTTTTTT
>TRBJ2-7|TRBV3-1/TRBV3-2|TRBD2|once
CASSHLPGTSGSLGQYF
TGTGCCAGCAGCCACCTTCCCGGGACTAGCGGATCCCTAGGGCAGTACTTC
>TRBJ1-2|TRBV29-1|NA|NA
CSVDFTNGYTF
TGCAGCGTTGATTTTACAAATGGCTACACCTTC
>TRBJ1-5|TRBV21-1|NA|NA
CASAGTRSNQPQHF
TGTGCCAGCGCCGGGACACGGAGCAATCAGCCCCAGCATTTT
>TRBJ1-2|TRBV7-9|TRBD1|NA
CASSLTGAPLHTF
TGTGCCAGCAGCTTGACAGGGGCTCCCCTCCACACCTTC
>TRBJ1-3|TRBV7-2|TRBD1|NA
CASSLLLTGTGGNTIYF
TGTGCCAGCAGCCTCCTTCTGACAGGGACGGGGGGAAACACCATATATTTT
>TRBJ2-2|TRBV18|NA|NA
CASSPAVGELFF
TGTGCCAGCTCACCGGCCGTCGGGGAGCTGTTTTTT
>TRBJ1-6|TRBV6-1|NA|NA
CASSEVESSYNSPLHF
TGTGCCAGCAGTGAGGTGGAGAGCTCCTATAATTCACCCCTCCACTTT
>TRBJ1-2|TRBV28|NA|NA
CASSFLGGRGYGYTF
TGTGCCAGCAGTTTTTTGGGTGGTAGAGGCTATGGCTACACCTTC
>TRBJ2-1|TRBV5-4|NA|NA
CASHRGGAYNEQFF
TGTGCCAGTCATAGGGGGGGGGCCTACAATGAGCAGTTCTTC
>TRBJ2-7|TRBV19|TRBD1|NA
CASSRGQSYEQYF
TGTGCCAGTAGTAGGGGACAGTCTTACGAGCAGTACTTC
>TRBJ2-1|TRBV29-1|TRBD2|NA
CSGPREAWKQFF
TGCAGCGGACCGCGGGAGGCTTGGAAGCAGTTCTTC
>TRBJ2-7|TRBV6-6|NA|NA
CASTQLILQGHEQYF
TGTGCCAGCACCCAATTGATTTTACAGGGACACGAGCAGTACTTC
>TRBJ2-1|TRBV7-2|NA|NA
CASSSRVSDEQFF
TGTGCCAGCAGCTCCCGGGTCTCAGATGAGCAGTTCTTC
>TRBJ1-1|TRBV29-1|NA|NA
CSSRTGNTEAFF
TGCAGCTCACGGACGGGAAACACTGAAGCTTTCTTT
>TRBJ2-1|TRBV6-2/TRBV6-3|NA|NA
CASSYPSVEFF
TGTGCCAGCAGTTACCCCTCCGTTGAGTTCTTC
>TRBJ2-1|TRBV7-3|TRBD2|once
CASSQTQAGINEQFF
TGTGCCAGCAGTCAAACTCAAGCGGGGATTAATGAGCAGTTCTTC
>TRBJ2-5|TRBV6-4|NA|NA
CASSEGGEKTQYF
TGTGCCAGCAGTGAAGGCGGGGAAAAGACCCAGTACTTC
>TRBJ2-2|TRBV18|NA|NA
CASSPAVGDTGELFF
TGTGCCAGCTCACCTGCGGTAGGGGACACCGGGGAGCTGTTTTTT
>TRBJ1-2|TRBV28|TRBD1|NA
CASSPPGQGRSGYTF
TGTGCCAGCAGTCCCCCAGGACAGGGGAGGAGTGGCTACACCTTC
>TRBJ1-2|TRBV3-1/TRBV3-2|NA|NA
CASSQDLLTGKGYTF
TGTGCCAGCAGCCAAGATCTATTAACAGGGAAGGGCTACACCTTC
>TRBJ2-7|TRBV19|NA|NA
CASSFPGQTNEQYF
TGTGCCAGTAGTTTCCCTGGACAGACGAACGAGCAGTACTTC
>TRBJ1-4|TRBV4-3|TRBD1|once
CASSQFTPGQGPTNEKLFF
TGCGCCAGCAGCCAATTTACGCCGGGACAGGGGCCGACCAATGAAAAACTGTTTTTT
>TRBJ2-7|TRBV7-2|NA|NA
CASSPEKGISGEQYF
TGTGCCAGCAGCCCAGAGAAGGGGATCTCTGGCGAGCAGTACTTC
>TRBJ2-7|TRBV6-5|TRBD1|NA
CASSYNRGPNEQYF
TGTGCCAGCAGTTACAACAGGGGGCCCAACGAGCAGTACTTC
>TRBJ2-3|TRBV6-6|TRBD2|NA
CASSPFSPGLQVDTQYF
TGTGCCAGCAGTCCCTTCTCACCGGGACTACAGGTCGATACGCAGTATTTT
>TRBJ2-3|TRBV6-2/TRBV6-3|NA|NA
CASSYLQGGASTDTQYF
TGTGCCAGCAGTTACCTTCAGGGGGGCGCTAGCACAGATACGCAGTATTTT
>TRBJ2-7|TRBV7-2|TRBD1|NA
CASSSLYGTGSEQYF
TGTGCCAGCAGCTCACTCTATGGGACAGGGAGCGAGCAGTACTTC